The 24 T cell receptor beta chains below come from one sample, sequenced in a study of blood T cells in healthy people across ages (dated by TCRdb to 2013 to 2016). Library preparation used 5' RACE. The instrument given in TCRdb is Illumina HiSeq 2500. The second PCR ran for roughly 6 to 11 cycles and used a J-beta primer mix along with a sample-barcoded 5' primer. TCRdb trimmed public reads at Q25 via fastp, called clones via MiXCR and kept in-frame beta chains. When rows share a CDR3 protein, they turn into one entry using the most common DNA and genes. The sample table lists some 1.5 million distinct CDR3 sequences, 28% of them with a count of one. The ten largest make up less than 9.5% of the sample. Input material: blood. The source of these receptors is a woman aged 25 to 39 in good health.

This clonotype was detected many times. The J gene is TRBJ1-2, the V gene TRBV9; 7 positions agree with TRBD1. The length of the CDR3 is 12 residues. Trimming cost V 0 bases and J 8 bases; bases outside gene matches: 1. Looked up from germline, CDR1 is SGDLS and CDR2 is YYNGEE. CDR3 DNA sequence: TGTGCCAGCAGCGTAGACAGGGGAGGCTACACCTTC. Its translation is CASSVDRGGYTF.

Points on this clonotype: Because the CDR3 is missing its conserved closing phenylalanine or tryptophan, this is likely a read error. The V and J genes are TRBV5-5 and TRBJ2-7; D not resolved. CDR3 length: 14 residues. Germline V gives CDR1 SGHKS, CDR2 YYEKEE (reference sequence). CDR3 sequence (DNA): TGTGTCAGCAGTTCGGGTAACAAGAAGGGCGAGCAGTACATC. Amino acids: CVSSSGNKKGEQYI.

This clonotype came up a few times. V is TRBV2 and J is TRBJ2-3; TRBD2 agrees at 11 bases. The V gene end was trimmed by 5 bases and the J gene end by 2 bases; junction bases not matched to a gene: 6. Per germline, CDR1 SNHLY and CDR2 FYNNEI. The length of the CDR3 is 16 residues. CDR3 protein: CASSMDSGGDTDTQYF. In nucleotides, the CDR3 is TGTGCCAGCAGTATGGATAGCGGGGGGGACACAGATACGCAGTATTTT.

The chain links TRBV29-1 to TRBJ2-1; the match to TRBD2 covers 7 bases. Germline CDR1 reads SQVTM; CDR2 reads ANQGSEA. The CDR3 has 14 residues. V lost 6 bases, J lost 8 bases, and 13 bases stayed unmatched. The CDR3 spells CSVMASGASHEQFF. In DNA form, the CDR3 reads TGCAGCGTGATGGCTAGCGGAGCATCCCATGAGCAGTTCTTC.

V and J are TRBV7-2 and TRBJ2-3; D call uncertain. Per germline, CDR1 SGHTA and CDR2 FQGNSA. The ends were cut back, 1 base at V and 2 bases at J, with 7 bases in the middle. There are 14 residues in the CDR3. The CDR3 protein is CASSLEVPTDTQYF. The CDR3 nucleotides read TGTGCCAGCAGCTTAGAGGTTCCCACAGATACGCAGTATTTT.

This clonotype came up a few times. The chain carries TRBV28 and TRBJ2-1; TRBD2 might be the D (7 bases). Per the germline V gene, CDR1 is MDHEN and CDR2 is SYDVKM. V gave up 9 bases and J gave up 5 bases, with 11 bases separating them. This CDR3 is 12 amino acids long. The CDR3 loop reads CASWGGHNEQFF. DNA of the CDR3: TGTGCCAGTTGGGGGGGCCACAATGAGCAGTTCTTC.

The V gene is TRBV5-6, the J gene TRBJ2-6; 7 nucleotides line up with TRBD2. Germline CDR1 and CDR2: SGHDT and YYEEEE. This CDR3 is built from 16 residues. Trimming at V came to 4 bases and at J to 0 bases, leaving 4 bases not matched to a gene. In DNA form, the CDR3 reads TGTGCCAGCAGCCCCTGGGGGGGCTCTGGGGCCAACGTCCTGACTTTC. Translation gives CASSPWGGSGANVLTF.

This sequence joins TRBV28 and TRBJ2-1; TRBD2 is a possible D gene (5 bases). V lost 5 bases and J 9 bases, leaving 14 bases between the germline ends. The germline V gene has CDR1 MDHEN and CDR2 SYDVKM. The CDR3 extends over 13 amino acids. CDR3 loop: CASSLTRGFEQFF. The CDR3 DNA reads as TGTGCCAGCAGTCTAACACGGGGTTTTGAGCAGTTCTTC.

The chain is built from TRBV18 and TRBJ2-5; 11 bases are shared with TRBD2. CDR1 is KGHSH, CDR2 LQKENI, per germline. Trimming at V came to 3 bases and at J to 3 bases, leaving 6 bases not matched to a gene. This CDR3 region has 16 residues. Here the CDR3 reads CASSPLPTSGKETQYF. The CDR3 DNA reads as TGTGCCAGCTCACCTCTGCCGACTAGCGGGAAAGAGACCCAGTACTTC.

The chain is built from TRBV3-1 and TRBJ2-1, with D tentatively TRBD1 or TRBD2 (6 bases each). The V gene lost 0 bases and the J gene lost 9 bases, with 18 bases spanning the gap. This CDR3 spans 16 amino acids. Germline CDR1 and CDR2: LGHDT and YNNKEL (reference sequence). CDR3 region: CASSQDLGRGPSEQFF. In nucleotides, the CDR3 is TGTGCCAGCAGCCAAGATTTGGGCCGGGGGCCTAGTGAGCAGTTCTTC.

The rearrangement uses TRBV29-1 and TRBJ2-3, with no clear D. Germline CDR1 SQVTM, CDR2 ANQGSEA. This CDR3 is 14 amino acids long. V lost 3 bases and J lost 2, with 12 bases in between. CDR3 loop: CSVDASPITDTQYF. CDR3 coding DNA: TGCAGCGTTGATGCTTCTCCGATCACAGATACGCAGTATTTT.

This clonotype was detected many times. The genes are TRBV20-1 and TRBJ2-1, with 7 bases matching TRBD2. V was pared by 0 bases and J by 9 bases, with 8 bases of the junction left unmatched. CDR1 and CDR2 from the germline V gene are DFQATT and SNEGSKA (reference sequence). The CDR3 has 14 residues. Here the CDR3 reads CSARDQRDSSEQFF. In nucleotides, the CDR3 is TGCAGTGCTAGAGATCAGCGGGACTCCAGTGAGCAGTTCTTC.

This chain connects TRBV27 to TRBJ1-2; maybe TRBD1 (5 bases). The CDR3 consists of 14 residues. The ends were cut back, 10 bases at V and 2 bases at J, with 17 bases in the middle. Germline-derived CDR1 and CDR2 are MNHEY and SMNVEV (reference sequence). CDR3 protein: CANRRQTWNYGYTF. The CDR3 nucleotides are TGTGCCAACAGAAGACAGACATGGAACTATGGCTACACCTTC.

This chain uses TRBV7-3 with TRBJ2-1, with D perhaps TRBD1 or TRBD2 (5 bases each). The germline gives CDR1 SGHTA, CDR2 FQGTGA. V was shortened by 6 bases and J by 9 bases, with 15 bases between the two germline ends. This CDR3 is built from 13 residues. CDR3 loop: CASSLSTGLEQFF. DNA for the CDR3: TGTGCCAGCAGTTTATCGACGGGGCTTGAGCAGTTCTTC.

This clonotype was picked up a small number of times. V and J are TRBV6-5 and TRBJ2-7, with 7 bases identical to TRBD1. The CDR3 is 13 amino acids. After removal of 3 bases from V and 6 bases from J, the junction contained 5 bases not matched to a gene. CDR1 and CDR2 (germline): MNHEY, SVGAGI. The CDR3, as DNA: TGTGCCAGCAGTTATGAGGGGGCTCGCGAGCAGTACTTC. It translates to CASSYEGAREQYF.

This chain connects TRBV12-3 or TRBV12-4 to TRBJ2-1; D is uncertain. Trimming pared 7 bases from V and 8 bases from J, leaving 12 bases between. This CDR3 comprises 12 residues. The CDR3 nucleotides are TGTGCCAGCAACACTAAGAAGCATGAGCAGTTCTTC. Its protein is CASNTKKHEQFF.

This clonotype was seen only a few times. The chain links TRBV10-1 to TRBJ2-1; D may be TRBD1 or TRBD2 (5 bases each). The CDR3 sequence is 9 residues long. Germline V gene sequence: CDR1 WNHNN, CDR2 SYGVQD (reference sequence). The CDR3 reads CDVGDEQFF. CDR3 bases: TGCGACGTGGGGGATGAGCAGTTCTTC.

Ten or more counts support this clonotype. The J gene is TRBJ2-5, the V gene TRBV6-6, with a weak D call TRBD2 (6 bases). The CDR3 has 14 residues. The germline gives CDR1 MNHNY, CDR2 SVGAGI (reference sequence). V was pared by 7 bases and J by 4 bases, with 16 bases between. The CDR3 protein is CASTLAIERETQYF. CDR3 DNA sequence: TGTGCCAGCACCCTAGCGATCGAGAGAGAGACCCAGTACTTC.

A word on this clonotype: A much bigger clone sits one base away, suggesting this may be a read error. The chain uses TRBV5-1 and TRBJ2-7; 8 bases match TRBD1. The CDR3 runs 15 residues. The V gene's germline CDR1 is SGHRS and CDR2 YFSETQ. Here the CDR3 reads CASSQGQGPAYGQYF. Written as DNA, the CDR3 is TGCGCCAGCAGCCAAGGACAGGGACCAGCCTACGGGCAGTACTTC.

This clonotype appeared a few times. One junction end disagrees with the germline gene, perhaps due to a read error. The CDR3 here is CASSEAGSTYEQYF. In DNA form, the CDR3 reads TGTGCCAGCAGCGAAGCGGGCTCTACCTACGAGCAGTACTTC. The chain joins TRBV2 to TRBJ2-7, with TRBD2 as a possible D gene (6 bases). Per the germline V gene, CDR1 is SNHLY and CDR2 is FYNNEI. CDR3 length: 14 amino acids.

This clonotype has just a few counts. The chain links TRBV7-3 to TRBJ2-5; 14 bases agree with TRBD2. The CDR3 has 16 residues. Germline V lookup: CDR1 SGHTA, CDR2 FQGTGA. The junction had 4 bases not matched to a gene; V was cut back by 5 bases and J by 2 bases. For the CDR3, the DNA is TGTGCCAGCAGCAAGACTAGCGGGGGGGATCAAGAGACCCAGTACTTC. Translated: CASSKTSGGDQETQYF.

This sequence joins TRBV7-9 and TRBJ1-5; possibly TRBD1 for D (5 bases). Germline CDR1 SEHNR, CDR2 FQNEAQ (reference sequence). This CDR3 region has 15 residues. Trimming left V 0 bases short and J 6 bases short, with 12 bases between. CDR3 sequence: CASSLASDRSQPQHF. CDR3 nucleotides: TGTGCCAGCAGCTTAGCCTCCGACAGAAGTCAGCCCCAGCATTTT. Combining the CDR3 with reference TRBV7-9 and TRBJ1-5 gives the whole variable domain DTGVSQNPRHKITKRGQNVTFRCDPISEHNRLYWYRQTLGQGPEFLTYFQNEAQLEKSRLLSDRFSAERPKGSFSTLEIQRTEQGDSAMYLCASSLASDRSQPQHFGDGTRLSIL.

This clonotype was observed a single time. The chain is built from TRBV28 and TRBJ1-3; 7 bases line up with TRBD1. CDR1 MDHEN and CDR2 SYDVKM come from the germline V gene. The V gene end was trimmed by 2 bases and the J gene end by 1 base; junction bases not matched to a gene: 8. The CDR3 covers 17 residues. CDR3 nucleotides: TGTGCCAGCAGTTTACAGGGACAGATATTTTCTGGAAACACCATATATTTT. This encodes CASSLQGQIFSGNTIYF. The full variable domain, with the rest looked up from reference TRBV28 and TRBJ1-3, is DVKVTQSSRYLVKRTGEKVFLECVQDMDHENMFWYRQDPGLGLRLIYFSYDVKMKEKGDIPEGYSVSREKKERFSLILESASTNQTSMYLCASSLQGQIFSGNTIYFGEGSWLTVV.

This clonotype has a single count. For the CDR3, the DNA is TGTGCCAGCAGCCAAGATCTTATCAGCCCGGGTGGCTACACCTTC. Translating gives CASSQDLISPGGYTF. The rearrangement joins TRBV14 to TRBJ1-2; the D is unclear. Germline CDR1 SGHDN, CDR2 FVKESK. The CDR3 covers 15 residues. V dropped 0 bases and J dropped 7 bases, with 15 bases sitting between them.